These 15 T cell receptor beta chains were sequenced from one sample in a study of blood T cell repertoires in COVID-19. TCRdb keeps only in-frame clones here, not all; method: immunoSEQ multiplex PCR. In the table there are some 200,000 clones, approximately 89% of which are singletons. Sample: peripheral blood. These receptors were taken from a woman aged 40 to 55 with acute or convalescent COVID-19.

V usage is TRBV14 and J usage is TRBJ1-1; TRBD1 matches at 7 bases. Germline loops: CDR1 SGHDN, CDR2 FVKESK. This CDR3 is built from 13 residues. Unmatched junction bases numbered 9, after V lost 4 bases and J lost 10 bases. The CDR3: CASSRIDRERAFF. The DNA of the CDR3 is TGTGCCAGCAGCCGAATAGACAGGGAGCGAGCTTTCTTT.

The chain couples TRBV7-2 to TRBJ2-5; 13 bases align to TRBD2. The length of the CDR3 is 15 residues. V lost 5 bases to trimming and J lost 8 bases; unmatched junction nucleotides: 8. Germline-derived CDR1 and CDR2 are SGHTA and FQGNSA. CDR3 sequence: CASSLRTSGGPTQYF. CDR3 sequence (DNA): TGTGCCAGCAGCCTTAGGACTAGCGGGGGCCCCACCCAGTACTTC.

V usage is TRBV3-1 (or the pseudogene TRBV3-2) and J usage is TRBJ2-5; D not certain. CDR1 and CDR2 (germline): LGHDT, YNNKEL (reference sequence). CDR3 length: 13 residues. V shed 4 bases and J shed 4 bases, with 10 bases lying between them. CDR3 coding DNA: TGTGCCAGCAGCCTCCGTAAGCGAGAGACCCAGTACTTC. It translates to CASSLRKRETQYF.

The J gene is TRBJ2-7, the V gene TRBV11-2, with TRBD2 matching over 12 bases. Germline trimming cut 4 bases from V and 4 bases from J; bases unmatched to any gene: 8. The CDR3 sequence is 16 residues long. The V gene's germline CDR1 is SGHAT and CDR2 FQNNGV. The DNA for the CDR3 is TGTGCCAGCAGCTCTAGCGGGGGGGCAAGTTTTTACGAGCAGTACGTC. Protein sequence: CASSSSGGASFYEQYV.

The chain links TRBV11-3 to TRBJ2-5; 13 bases match TRBD2. CDR3 length: 15 amino acids. Germline CDR1 is SGHNT and CDR2 is YENEEA. V dropped 6 bases and J dropped 6; count of bases not matched to a gene: 7. The CDR3 reads CASRPAGTSGKTQYF. DNA of the CDR3: TGTGCCAGCAGGCCAGCCGGGACTAGCGGGAAGACCCAGTACTTC.

The rearrangement links TRBV6-5 to TRBJ1-1, with TRBD1 as a possible D gene (5 bases). The ends were cut back, 8 bases at V and 3 bases at J, with 16 bases in the middle. The germline V gene has CDR1 MNHEY and CDR2 SVGAGI. This CDR3 is built from 14 residues. In DNA form, the CDR3 reads TGTGCCAGCTCCCTGGACACCGGCTACACTGAAGCTTTCTTT. Its translation: CASSLDTGYTEAFF.

The chain employs TRBV20-1 and TRBJ1-1; D perhaps matches TRBD1 (5 bases). Germline V gene sequence: CDR1 DFQATT, CDR2 SNEGSKA (reference sequence). This CDR3 region has 10 residues. V lost 6 bases and J 8 bases, leaving 10 bases between the germline ends. In nucleotides, the CDR3 is TGCAGTGCCGGGGGTAACGAAGCTTTCTTT. Amino acids: CSAGGNEAFF.

This clone was seen just once. The chain is built from TRBV29-1 and TRBJ1-3; 7 bases align to TRBD1. CDR1 and CDR2 (germline): SQVTM, ANQGSEA. V dropped 7 bases and J dropped 0; count of bases not matched to a gene: 15. The CDR3 has 17 residues. CDR3 sequence reads: CSAETPGTDLSGNTIYF. The CDR3 region has the DNA TGCAGCGCCGAGACGCCCGGGACAGACCTCTCTGGAAACACCATATATTTT.

This clone occurred a few times. The chain links TRBV6-1 to TRBJ1-2; D gene uncertain. The CDR3 is 13 amino acids. V lost 1 base to trimming and J lost 11 bases, with 14 bases between them. Germline V gene lookup returns CDR1 MNHNS and CDR2 SASEGT. CDR3 region: CASSEDPSMRYTF. Written as DNA, the CDR3 is TGTGCCAGCAGTGAAGACCCCTCTATGCGGTACACCTTC.

The chain has TRBV10-3 and TRBJ1-2, with D maybe TRBD1 (6 bases). The CDR3 has 16 residues. V dropped 3 bases and J dropped 6 bases, with 20 bases sitting between them. Germline lookup yields CDR1 ENHRY and CDR2 SYGVKD. CDR3 DNA: TGTGCCATCAGTGAATCTCCCCGGCAGGGGCAAGATGGCTACACCTTC. Its translation: CAISESPRQGQDGYTF.

This sequence joins TRBV5-1 and TRBJ2-3, with 10 bases matching TRBD1. The CDR3 covers 15 residues. Losses at the gene ends were 2 bases for V and 5 bases for J; bases not matched to a gene: 5. CDR1 is SGHRS, CDR2 YFSETQ, per germline. The CDR3, as DNA: TGCGCCAGCAGCTTCGGACAGGGGGGGAGAGATACGCAGTATTTT. Translation: CASSFGQGGRDTQYF. The full variable domain, completed using reference TRBV5-1 and TRBJ2-3, is KAGVTQTPRYLIKTRGQQVTLSCSPISGHRSVSWYQQTPGQGLQFLFEYFSETQRNKGNFPGRFSGRQFSNSRSEMNVSTLELGDSALYLCASSFGQGGRDTQYFGPGTRLTVL.

The rearrangement joins TRBV11-2 to TRBJ1-1; D is undetermined. This CDR3 spans 14 amino acids. Trimming pared 2 bases from V and 2 bases from J, leaving 9 bases between. From germline, CDR1 is SGHAT and CDR2 FQNNGV. The CDR3 DNA is TGTGCCAGCAGCTTATACGGTGTCAACACTGAAGCTTTCTTT. Translated: CASSLYGVNTEAFF.

The sample holds a few counts of this clone. Other nucleotide sequences in the sample specify the same CDR3. The V call is TRBV7-2, the J call TRBJ2-2; 11 bases agree with TRBD1. V shed 3 bases and J 7 bases; nucleotides not matched to a gene: 7. In germline, CDR1 is SGHTA, CDR2 FQGNSA. The CDR3 extends over 16 amino acids. This CDR3 reads CASSFLGQGASGELFF. DNA for the CDR3: TGTGCCAGCAGCTTCCTCGGACAGGGGGCGAGCGGGGAGCTGTTTTTT.

CDR3 sequence: CASSSNLLAGRRETQYF. CDR3 in DNA: TGTGCCAGCAGTTCTAACCTACTAGCGGGGAGGAGGGAGACCCAGTACTTC. The chain combines TRBV5-8 with TRBJ2-5; 10 nucleotides match TRBD2. The CDR3 runs 17 residues. Trimming took 5 bases from V and 5 from J; bases not matched to a gene: 15. Germline-derived CDR1 and CDR2 are SGHTS and YDEGEE.

The chain has TRBV27 and TRBJ2-3; 9 bases are a match to TRBD1. The junction had 11 bases not matched to a gene; V was cut back by 0 bases and J by 4 bases. Looked up from germline, CDR1 is MNHEY and CDR2 is SMNVEV (reference sequence). The CDR3 covers 18 residues. The DNA of the CDR3 is TGTGCCAGCAGTTTATCGGGGTTCGGGACAGGGCGCCCAGATACGCAGTATTTT. This codes for CASSLSGFGTGRPDTQYF.